The 26 T cell receptor beta chains below come from one sample, sequenced in a study of neurological immune-mediated disorders. TCRdb reprocessed the 5' RACE reads with MiXCR, giving one entry per CDR3 protein. The sample holds some 41,000 distinct CDR3 sequences, 2.5% seen once. Sequencing was carried out using PBMCs. These receptors were collected from a man younger than 45 with multiple sclerosis.

This clonotype was counted a few times. The chain has TRBV6-1 and TRBJ2-7, with 10 bases identical to TRBD2. J was trimmed by 1 base and V by 3 bases; bases with no gene match: 3. Germline values: CDR1 MNHNS, CDR2 SASEGT. CDR3 length equals 15 residues. Written as DNA, the CDR3 is TGTGCCAGCAGTGACGAAGCGGGAGGGTCCTACGAGCAGTACTTC. It is translated as CASSDEAGGSYEQYF.

This clonotype was recorded many times. The chain recombines TRBV3-1 with TRBJ1-1; TRBD1 aligns across 7 bases. CDR3 length: 15 residues. Germline-derived CDR1 and CDR2 are LGHDT and YNNKEL (reference sequence). The ends lost 4 bases at V and 8 bases at J; junction bases unmatched: 13. The CDR3 spells CASSPRTGFTAEAFF. The CDR3 DNA sequence: TGTGCCAGCAGCCCTCGGACAGGTTTCACCGCAGAAGCTTTCTTT.

This clonotype was counted many times. The chain joins TRBV5-4 to TRBJ2-1; 11 nucleotides match TRBD2. Germline values: CDR1 SGHNT, CDR2 YYREEE (reference sequence). The CDR3 loop spans 15 amino acids. Germline trimming cut 4 bases from V and 9 bases from J; bases unmatched to any gene: 9. The CDR3 reads CASSRALAGAGEQFF. The DNA of the CDR3 is TGTGCCAGCAGCCGGGCACTAGCGGGGGCAGGTGAGCAGTTCTTC.

This clonotype was recorded at least ten times. The V call is TRBV29-1, the J call TRBJ1-4, with 8 bases that match TRBD1. The CDR3 sequence is 13 residues long. Germline V lookup: CDR1 SQVTM, CDR2 ANQGSEA. V lost 6 bases, J lost 8 bases, and 8 bases stayed unmatched. Written as DNA, the CDR3 is TGCAGCGTCTCGGACAGGGCTGACGAAAAACTGTTTTTT. It yields the protein CSVSDRADEKLFF.

The sample holds many counts of this clonotype. The rearrangement joins TRBV3-1 to TRBJ2-7; 7 bases agree with TRBD2. Unmatched junction bases numbered 9, after V lost 4 bases and J lost 3 bases. CDR3 length: 15 residues. From germline, CDR1 is LGHDT and CDR2 YNNKEL (reference sequence). As DNA, the CDR3 is TGTGCCAGCAGCCCATCGTGGGCGGGAGACTACGAGCAGTACTTC. Its protein is CASSPSWAGDYEQYF.

In this sample, this clonotype is medium-sized. The rearrangement links TRBV20-1 to TRBJ1-1; the D is unclear. CDR1 is DFQATT, CDR2 SNEGSKA, per germline (reference sequence). CDR3 size: 12 residues. V was pared by 0 bases and J by 7 bases, with 9 bases between. The CDR3 here is CSAREGSLEAFF. In DNA, the CDR3 is TGCAGTGCTAGAGAGGGGTCCCTTGAAGCTTTCTTT.

This clonotype was recorded many times. The chain uses TRBV5-1 and TRBJ2-1, with 7 positions matching TRBD2. This CDR3 has 13 residues. The J segment lost 10 bases and the V segment lost 0 bases, leaving 4 bases of the junction unmatched. Germline lookup yields CDR1 SGHRS and CDR2 YFSETQ. This CDR3 is CASSLVEAGEQFF. The CDR3 nucleotides read TGCGCCAGCAGCTTGGTGGAAGCGGGGGAGCAGTTCTTC.

Comment on this clonotype: The junction differs from germline at one of its ends, possibly a read error. This rearrangement joins TRBV3-1 to TRBJ1-1, with 9 positions matching TRBD1. CDR3 length: 14 residues. Germline V gene data show CDR1 as LGHDT and CDR2 as YNNKEL (reference sequence). CDR3 residues: CANSRQGENTEAFF. The CDR3 nucleotides read TGTGCCAACAGCCGACAGGGGGAGAACACTGAAGCTTTCTTT.

This clonotype was detected ten times or more. The chain couples TRBV5-1 to TRBJ2-2; D is possibly TRBD2 (5 bases). Trimming cost V 5 bases and J 9 bases, with 8 bases left between them. In germline, CDR1 is SGHRS, CDR2 YFSETQ. The CDR3 consists of 11 residues. Here the CDR3 reads CASSASRELFF. In nucleotides, the CDR3 is TGCGCCAGCAGTGCTAGCCGGGAGCTGTTTTTT.

The sample holds many counts of this clonotype. The chain links TRBV6-2 or TRBV6-3 to TRBJ2-1; TRBD2 aligns across 8 bases. The V and J ends lost 4 bases and 7 bases, in that order; junction bases with no gene match: 18. CDR3 length: 18 residues. Germline V CDR1 and CDR2: MNHEY, SVGEGT. The CDR3 reads CASSSNHPSGLPGNEQFF. The CDR3 DNA is TGTGCCAGCAGTTCCAACCACCCTAGCGGGCTCCCGGGGAATGAGCAGTTCTTC.

This clonotype was observed at least ten times. The rearrangement uses TRBV20-1 and TRBJ2-3; D gene ambiguous. The CDR3 is 16 residues long. V lost 1 base to trimming and J lost 0 bases, with 14 bases between them. The germline gives CDR1 DFQATT, CDR2 SNEGSKA (reference sequence). The CDR3 nucleotides are TGCAGTGCTAGAGTGCCGGGCCAATTGAGCACAGATACGCAGTATTTT. This translates into CSARVPGQLSTDTQYF.

In this sample, this clonotype turned up many times. J is TRBJ2-3 and V is TRBV7-8; 7 positions match TRBD1. CDR1 is SGHVS and CDR2 is FQNEAQ in the germline V gene. V lost 6 bases and J lost 0; bases outside the gene matches: 3. CDR3 length: 14 residues. CDR3 bases: TGTGCCAGCAGTACGGACAGGAGCACAGATACGCAGTATTTT. Protein product: CASSTDRSTDTQYF. Full variable domain (remainder filled in from reference TRBV7-8 and TRBJ2-3): GAGVSQSPRYKVAKRGQDVALRCDPISGHVSLFWYQQALGQGPEFLTYFQNEAQLDKSGLPSDRFFAERPEGSVSTLKIQRTQQEDSAVYLCASSTDRSTDTQYFGPGTRLTVL.

The V and J genes are TRBV4-1 and TRBJ2-7; D is unclear. Germline loops: CDR1 MGHRA, CDR2 YSYEKL. The CDR3 is made up of 14 amino acids. V lost 1 base and J 3 bases, leaving 10 bases between the germline ends. For the CDR3, the DNA is TGCGCCAGCAGCCAAGTGCCCAAAAACTACGAGCAGTACTTC. Translating gives CASSQVPKNYEQYF.

At least ten counts were recorded for this clonotype. The chain has TRBV20-1 and TRBJ2-5; D gene ambiguous. V gave up 5 bases and J gave up 7 bases, with 20 bases separating them. The CDR3 has 14 residues. Germline V gene data show CDR1 as DFQATT and CDR2 as SNEGSKA (reference sequence). The CDR3 region has the DNA TGCAGTGCTTACCCCCACCGGACCGGATTGACCCAGTACTTC. Protein product: CSAYPHRTGLTQYF.

This clonotype was picked up many times. The rearrangement uses TRBV5-1 and TRBJ2-2; 7 nucleotides match TRBD1. Per germline, CDR1 SGHRS and CDR2 YFSETQ. CDR3 length: 17 amino acids. V trimming: 1 base; J trimming: 6 bases; junction bases outside the gene matches: 12. The chain's CDR3 is CASSLKGAGLGAGELFF. The CDR3, as DNA: TGCGCCAGCAGCTTGAAGGGGGCGGGTCTCGGCGCCGGGGAGCTGTTTTTT.

This clonotype was counted at least ten times. The chain combines TRBV20-1 with TRBJ1-5; D unresolved. CDR3 length: 14 residues. Germline loops: CDR1 DFQATT, CDR2 SNEGSKA (reference sequence). Trimming took 4 bases from V and 0 from J, leaving 10 bases between them. The CDR3 sequence: CSANLGNSNQPQHF. The CDR3 nucleotides are TGCAGTGCTAACTTGGGGAATAGCAATCAGCCCCAGCATTTT.

This clonotype was detected ten times or more. Because it lacks the conserved phenylalanine or tryptophan at the end, this CDR3 is likely a read error. The CDR3 DNA sequence: TGCGCCAGCAAATGGCGCCATGATGGCTACACCAAC. This sequence encodes CASKWRHDGYTN. The rearrangement links TRBV10-2 to TRBJ1-2; unclear D gene. Germline lookup yields CDR1 WSHSY and CDR2 SAAADI. The CDR3 extends over 12 amino acids. V lost 7 bases and J lost 6, with 12 bases in between.

This clonotype has at least ten counts. The chain has TRBV7-2 and TRBJ2-7, with no clear D. Germline-derived CDR1 and CDR2 are SGHTA and FQGNSA. Trimming took off 5 bases at V and 0 bases at J, with 11 bases between the two ends. The CDR3 spans 14 residues. The DNA of the CDR3 is TGTGCCAGCAGCACCGACCCCAGCTCCTACGAGCAGTACTTC. Encoded protein: CASSTDPSSYEQYF.

The sample holds a few counts of this clonotype. The V gene is TRBV12-3 or TRBV12-4, the J gene TRBJ2-5; no firm D call. Trimming left V 5 bases short and J 4 bases short, with 8 bases between. The CDR3 sequence is 12 residues long. The chain's CDR3 is CASSPPGETQYF. The CDR3 DNA follows: TGTGCCAGCAGTCCGCCTGGAGAGACCCAGTACTTC.

There are many counts of this clonotype. V and J are TRBV25-1 and TRBJ2-3; TRBD1 aligns across 7 bases. The CDR3 spans 15 residues. Germline values: CDR1 MGHDK, CDR2 SYGVNS. J gave up 1 base and V 5 bases, and 6 bases lay outside the gene matches. The CDR3 bases are TGTGCCAGCAGTCAGACAGGGAGCGGCACAGATACGCAGTATTTT. Its translation: CASSQTGSGTDTQYF.

This clonotype has at least ten counts. V is TRBV6-2 or TRBV6-3 and J is TRBJ1-1; 7 positions match TRBD1. Trimming took 5 bases from V and 9 from J; bases not matched to a gene: 12. Germline loops: CDR1 MNHEY, CDR2 SVGEGT. The CDR3 spans 14 residues. CDR3 sequence (DNA): TGTGCCAGCAGTCCTCGCCAGGGGGACAGTAAAGCTTTCTTT. Translating gives CASSPRQGDSKAFF.

This clonotype was observed a few times. This may arise from a read error, as a much more abundant clone is one base away. Written as DNA, the CDR3 is TGTGCCAGCAGAGGGACAGGGAATAAGCCCCAGCATTTT. Translated: CASRGTGNKPQHF. V is TRBV27 and J is TRBJ1-5; 9 bases map to TRBD1. J was trimmed by 8 bases and V by 6 bases; bases with no gene match: 5. The germline gives CDR1 MNHEY, CDR2 SMNVEV (reference sequence). The CDR3 has 13 amino acids.

This clonotype was counted a few times. Because it lacks the conserved phenylalanine or tryptophan at the end, this CDR3 is likely a read error. The V call is TRBV7-9, the J call TRBJ2-1; D remains unclear. V lost 2 bases, J lost 8 bases, and 10 bases lay in between. This CDR3 comprises 13 residues. CDR1 is SEHNR and CDR2 is FQNEAQ in the germline V gene (reference sequence). In DNA form, the CDR3 reads TGTGCCAGCAGCTTACAAATTGAAGATGAGCAGTTCATC. It specifies CASSLQIEDEQFI.

This clonotype was seen repeatedly, ten times or more. The chain joins TRBV5-6 to TRBJ2-1, with D perhaps TRBD2 (6 bases). The V and J ends lost 1 base and 4 bases respectively, with 12 bases between them. The germline gives CDR1 SGHDT, CDR2 YYEEEE. The CDR3 spans 15 residues. CDR3 protein: CASSLPPSEYNEQFF. The CDR3 bases are TGTGCCAGCAGCTTGCCGCCTAGCGAATACAATGAGCAGTTCTTC.

V and J are TRBV21-1 and TRBJ2-7; TRBD1, the table's D call, lacks a check against the DNA. TRBV21-1 counts as a pseudogene. This CDR3 is built from 17 residues. CDR3 in DNA: TGTGCCAGCAGCAAAGCCATTTCCGGGAGCCATTCCTACGAGCAGTACTTC. Encoded protein: CASSKAISGSHSYEQYF.

The V gene is TRBV6-5, the J gene TRBJ2-3, with D possibly matching TRBD1 (5 bases). From germline, CDR1 is MNHEY and CDR2 SVGAGI. CDR3 length: 14 amino acids. V lost 2 bases and J lost 4, with 10 bases in between. The CDR3 region is CASSYAQGADTQYF. The CDR3 bases are TGTGCCAGCAGTTACGCTCAGGGCGCAGATACGCAGTATTTT.